These T cell receptor beta chains were read from a single sample in a study of cytomegalovirus exposure and HLA in healthy donors. The protocol was immunoSEQ multiplex PCR, while the TCRdb copy is restricted to in-frame clones and leaves out a portion. This table has around 100,000 clones, roughly 77% appearing once. The source material was PBMCs. All receptors derive from a man aged 25-45 years in good health and CMV-seronegative. The CDR3 runs from the conserved cysteine through the conserved F or W. The order of the fields is clone size, V gene, D gene, J gene, CDR3 DNA, CDR3 protein. The D gene is left open where the match is weak. The size of a clone is reported for some rows only, either as once, few or many, or as a class for expanded clones.

>.|TRBV15|TRBD1|TRBJ2-7
TGTGCCACCAGCAGACTGACCGGGACAGGGCGGGCCGAGCAGTACTTC
CATSRLTGTGRAEQYF
>.|TRBV7-2|.|TRBJ1-1
TGTGCCAGCAGCTTAGTTGGGCAGGGAGGGACTGAAGCTTTCTTT
CASSLVGQGGTEAFF
>few|TRBV14|.|TRBJ1-3
TGTGCCAGCAGCCGGGAGGCTGGAAACACCATATATTTT
CASSREAGNTIYF
>few|TRBV19|.|TRBJ2-1
TGTGCCAGTAGTGGCGGATACAATGAGCAGTTCTTC
CASSGGYNEQFF
>.|TRBV6-4|TRBD1|TRBJ2-5
TGTGCCAGCTCACAGGGGACCTCGGGGACCCAGTACTTC
CASSQGTSGTQYF
>.|TRBV6-1|.|TRBJ2-5
TGTGCCAGCAGCCGCCTGGGGGCGCAGGGGACCCAGTACTTC
CASSRLGAQGTQYF
>.|TRBV30|.|TRBJ1-5
TGTGCCTGGAGTGTAGACACAGGTCAGCCCCAGCATTTT
CAWSVDTGQPQHF
>.|TRBV19|TRBD2|TRBJ2-7
TGTGCCAGTAGTAATAGCGGGAGCAACTACGAGCAGTACTTC
CASSNSGSNYEQYF
>.|TRBV13|TRBD1|TRBJ2-3
TGTGCCAGCAGCTTAGATACCGGGACAGGGGTAGCAGATACGCAGTATTTT
CASSLDTGTGVADTQYF
>.|TRBV6-6|.|TRBJ1-6
TGTGCCAGCAGTGTCACGGGGCGCGGGGATTCACCCCTCCACTTT
CASSVTGRGDSPLHF
>.|TRBV2|.|TRBJ1-2
TGTGCCAGCAGTGAATTCTTCCGGGTAGAGGATGGCTACACCTTC
CASSEFFRVEDGYTF
>.|TRBV5-1|TRBD1|TRBJ2-1
TGCGCCAGCACCTTACTTATGGGACAGGGGGCGAATGAGCAGTTCTTC
CASTLLMGQGANEQFF
>.|TRBV7-2|TRBD2|TRBJ2-1
TGTGCCAGCAGCGCCGAGAGCGGGGGGTACGACAGCTCCTACAATGAGCAGTTCTTC
CASSAESGGYDSSYNEQFF
>.|TRBV7-2|TRBD2|TRBJ2-3
TGTGCCAGCAGCTTAGGACTAGCGGCAGATACGCAGTATTTT
CASSLGLAADTQYF
>.|TRBV7-6|.|TRBJ2-2
TGTGCCAGCAGCCCTACACCGCCAGGGTCCGCGAACACCGGGGAGCTGTTTTTT
CASSPTPPGSANTGELFF
>.|TRBV4-1|TRBD1|TRBJ1-1
TGCGCCAGCAGACGCCCGGGACAGGGAGACACTGAAGCTTTCTTT
CASRRPGQGDTEAFF
>few|TRBV10-3|.|TRBJ1-4
TGTGCCGCCGGCGGGGAAAAACTGTTTTTT
CAAGGEKLFF
>.|TRBV4-3|.|TRBJ1-4
TGCGCCAGCAGCCCCAGAAGGGACTCCAATGAAAAACTGTTTTTT
CASSPRRDSNEKLFF
>.|TRBV2|TRBD1|TRBJ2-7
TGTGCCAGCGGGGACAGGCAAGTCTACGAGCAGTACTTC
CASGDRQVYEQYF
>.|TRBV10-2|TRBD2|TRBJ2-2
TGCGCCAGCAGTGTAGCGGGGGAGACCGGGGAGCTGTTTTTT
CASSVAGETGELFF
>.|TRBV6-1|.|TRBJ1-5
TGTGCCAGCAGTGAACAACAGGTTCGCAATCAGCCCCAGCATTTT
CASSEQQVRNQPQHF
>.|TRBV18|TRBD1|TRBJ1-5
TGTGCCAGCTCACTTGGACAGGGGGACCTTCAGTCCCAGCATTTT
CASSLGQGDLQSQHF